These 3 T cell receptor beta chains were all obtained from the same sample, sequenced in a study of shared clonotypes between healthy human individuals. Here immunoSEQ multiplex PCR was the method, and the copy in TCRdb shows in-frame clones only, minus some. The repertoire consists of millions of clones, with more than 80% occurring once and the leading ten covering 0.39%. The material sequenced was naive CD4+ T cells from PBMCs. This sample's subset: CD45RA+ positively selected. These receptor sequences come from a man younger than 30 in good health. Some clones in this sample may be carry-over from other donors' samples.

The CDR3 loop reads CASSNSRGDTQYF. The DNA of the CDR3 is TGTGCCAGCAGCAATTCAAGGGGCGATACGCAGTATTTT. The chain joins TRBV11-2 to TRBJ2-3, with D possibly TRBD1 on 5 matching bases. The V gene lost 5 bases and the J gene lost 6 bases, with 12 bases spanning the gap. The CDR3 has 13 amino acids. Per the germline V gene, CDR1 is SGHAT and CDR2 is FQNNGV.

V gene TRBV2 combines with J gene TRBJ1-5, with 9 bases lining up with TRBD1. V was clipped by 8 bases and J by 7 bases; unmatched bases: 9. This CDR3 has 14 amino acids. Germline CDR1 SNHLY, CDR2 FYNNEI. Here the CDR3 DNA reads TGTGCCAGCTGTGGGACAGGGAGGAAGCAGCCCCAGCATTTT. Translation: CASCGTGRKQPQHF.

The CDR3 DNA reads TGTGCCAGCTCACCATCACAGTCGGGGGAGCAGTACTTC. Protein sequence: CASSPSQSGEQYF. The rearrangement links TRBV18 to TRBJ2-7, with D possibly matching TRBD2 (5 bases). Trimming left V 2 bases short and J 7 bases short, with 12 bases between. CDR3 size: 13 residues. Germline loops: CDR1 KGHSH, CDR2 LQKENI.